The T cell receptor (beta chain) under discussion was sequenced for a study of blood T cell repertoires in COVID-19. Participants reported their clinical history, and cohort assignment relied on those reports. The ends lost 5 bases at V and 3 bases at J; junction bases unmatched: 5. The CDR3 has 14 residues. CDR1 is SGHAT and CDR2 is FQDESV in the germline V gene (reference sequence). Some clones are missing from TCRdb's copy, which holds only in-frame ones; the method was immunoSEQ multiplex PCR. The data show 130,000 to 150,000 clones, with around nine tenths seen just once and approximately 1.2% held by the top ten.

The receptor was isolated from a woman in her 30s with acute COVID-19. The sample was PBMCs or T cells enriched from blood (not recorded which). V is TRBV11-1 and J is TRBJ2-3; 7 positions agree with TRBD2. As DNA, the CDR3 is TGTGCCAGCAGCCCGGGGGGACCAACAGATACGCAGTATTTT. This codes for CASSPGGPTDTQYF.